This T cell receptor beta chain was recorded in a study of blood T cell repertoires in COVID-19. Study-wide context: Spain, Italy and the United States supplied samples that represented acute and convalescent COVID-19.

Profiled with immunoSEQ multiplex PCR; TCRdb holds only in-frame clones, not every one. The sample lists some 140,000 clones, approximately 83% occurring once. V gave up 4 bases and J gave up 6 bases; unmatched junction bases: 6. Germline V CDR1 and CDR2: SNHLY, FYNNEI. The CDR3 spans 14 residues. The sequenced material came from peripheral blood. The clonotype was recovered from a woman aged 45-60 years who had recovered from COVID-19. The chain carries TRBV2 and TRBJ1-5; 7 bases align to TRBD1. The CDR3: CASSAGYRGQPQHF. CDR3 in DNA: TGTGCCAGCAGTGCGGGCTACAGGGGTCAGCCCCAGCATTTT.